This entry lists 17 T cell receptor beta chains sequenced from one sample in a study of cytomegalovirus exposure and HLA in healthy donors. With 60 Vbeta and 13 Jbeta primers, the PCR was carried out. Measured with immunoSEQ multiplex PCR; TCRdb has only the in-frame clones, and not every one. Among more than 100,000 clones listed, about 71% were seen once. Sequenced: PBMCs. These receptors were collected from a woman in her 50s in good health and CMV-seronegative.

This chain uses TRBV6-6 with TRBJ2-7, with TRBD1 matching 7 bases. The V segment lost 6 bases and the J segment 2 bases; nucleotides outside the gene matches: 4. Per the germline V gene, CDR1 is MNHNY and CDR2 is SVGAGI (reference sequence). The CDR3 covers 13 residues. The CDR3 sequence: CASRPGTAYEQYF. DNA for the CDR3: TGTGCCAGCAGACCCGGGACAGCCTACGAGCAGTACTTC.

This clone appeared a few times. CDR3 amino acids: CASSLGSSGIVDTQYF. The CDR3 coding sequence is TGTGCCAGCAGCTTAGGGTCCAGCGGGATTGTAGATACGCAGTATTTT. This sequence joins TRBV7-8 and TRBJ2-3; 7 bases agree with TRBD2. This CDR3 spans 16 amino acids. In germline, CDR1 is SGHVS, CDR2 FQNEAQ. With V trimmed by 1 base and J by 5 bases, 9 bases remained unmatched. Filled out from reference TRBV7-8 and TRBJ2-3, the complete variable domain reads GAGVSQSPRYKVAKRGQDVALRCDPISGHVSLFWYQQALGQGPEFLTYFQNEAQLDKSGLPSDRFFAERPEGSVSTLKIQRTQQEDSAVYLCASSLGSSGIVDTQYFGPGTRLTVL.

The chain combines TRBV28 with TRBJ1-1, with 7 bases matching TRBD1. The V gene's germline CDR1 is MDHEN and CDR2 SYDVKM. This CDR3 comprises 14 residues. The V segment lost 5 bases and the J segment 5 bases; nucleotides outside the gene matches: 8. The CDR3 sequence is CASSPPPQGTEAFF. CDR3 coding DNA: TGTGCCAGCAGTCCCCCGCCACAGGGGACTGAAGCTTTCTTT.

This chain joins TRBV19 and TRBJ2-2; 7 nucleotides agree with TRBD1. The CDR3 sequence is 18 residues long. Germline lookup yields CDR1 LNHDA and CDR2 SQIVND (reference sequence). V dropped 2 bases and J dropped 6; count of bases not matched to a gene: 15. CDR3 region: CASSILQGIFGVPGELFF. The CDR3 DNA is TGTGCCAGTAGTATATTACAGGGGATCTTCGGGGTACCCGGGGAGCTGTTTTTT. The full variable domain, in which reference TRBV19 and TRBJ2-2 provide the parts outside the CDR3, is DGGITQSPKYLFRKEGQNVTLSCEQNLNHDAMYWYRQDPGQGLRLIYYSQIVNDFQKGDIAEGYSVSREKKESFPLTVTSAQKNPTAFYLCASSILQGIFGVPGELFFGEGSRLTVL.

This clone was found a few times. The rearrangement links TRBV11-3 to TRBJ2-5; D possibly corresponds to TRBD2 (6 bases). The CDR3 sequence is 15 residues long. Germline V CDR1 and CDR2: SGHNT, YENEEA. The V end lost 2 bases, the J end lost 2 bases, and 12 bases lay between the germline ends. Here the CDR3 DNA reads TGTGCCAGCAGCTTAATTTTTAGCGGACAAGAGACCCAGTACTTC. Translation gives CASSLIFSGQETQYF.

The chain recombines TRBV18 with TRBJ2-3, with a tentative D call TRBD1 (5 bases). The germline gives CDR1 KGHSH, CDR2 LQKENI. The CDR3 is 15 residues long. Deletions cut 3 bases from V and 2 bases from J, with 12 bases between. CDR3 amino acids: CASSPQGISTDTQYF. CDR3 bases: TGTGCCAGCTCACCGCAGGGAATTTCCACAGATACGCAGTATTTT.

This clone came up a few times. V is TRBV4-1 and J is TRBJ2-2, with D perhaps TRBD1 (6 bases). Trimming left V 0 bases short and J 7 bases short, with 15 bases between. This CDR3 contains 16 residues. The germline CDR1 and CDR2 sequences are MGHRA and YSYEKL. CDR3 DNA sequence: TGCGCCAGCAGCCAAGAAAACAGGGCCCTTGACGGGGAGCTGTTTTTT. This sequence encodes CASSQENRALDGELFF.

The chain combines TRBV6-5 with TRBJ2-5, with D tentatively TRBD2 (6 bases). The CDR3 runs to 14 residues. Germline loops: CDR1 MNHEY, CDR2 SVGAGI. V lost 0 bases and J 2 bases, leaving 7 bases between the germline ends. DNA for the CDR3: TGTGCCAGCAGTTACTCTGGGACTCAAGAGACCCAGTACTTC. Translated, it gives CASSYSGTQETQYF.

This rearrangement joins TRBV6-5 to TRBJ1-2; maybe TRBD1 (6 bases). The V gene lost 0 bases and the J gene lost 10 bases, with 21 bases spanning the gap. Germline V gene data show CDR1 as MNHEY and CDR2 as SVGAGI. This CDR3 region has 16 residues. CDR3 nucleotides: TGTGCCAGCAGTTACTCGAAAACTGGGACCAGGGGAATCTACACCTTC. Translated, it gives CASSYSKTGTRGIYTF.

This chain connects TRBV4-1 to TRBJ2-7; 9 nucleotides align to TRBD1. The germline gives CDR1 MGHRA, CDR2 YSYEKL. Trimming cost V 5 bases and J 5 bases; bases outside gene matches: 7. CDR3 length equals 14 residues. In DNA, the CDR3 is TGCGCCAGCAGCGAACAGGGGGCGCTGAACGAGCAGTACTTC. It specifies CASSEQGALNEQYF.

This clone turned up a few times. The CDR3 bases are TGCAGCGTTGAAGATCAAAGTCAGGGGTTCGAGCAGTACTTC. Amino acid sequence: CSVEDQSQGFEQYF. The chain couples TRBV29-1 to TRBJ2-5, with D possibly TRBD1 on 6 matching bases. The assigned J gene may be wrong: the sequence end matches TRBJ2-7 better. The CDR3 contains 14 residues. CDR1 is SQVTM and CDR2 is ANQGSEA in the germline V gene.

In its sample, this clone was seen a few times. The chain uses TRBV6-1 and TRBJ2-3, with TRBD1 matching over 8 bases. The CDR3 is 14 residues long. CDR1 MNHNS and CDR2 SASEGT come from the germline V gene. V shed 3 bases and J 6 bases; nucleotides not matched to a gene: 5. CDR3 coding DNA: TGTGCCAGCAGTGAGGACAGGGACGGGGATACGCAGTATTTT. Amino acid sequence: CASSEDRDGDTQYF.

The chain uses TRBV7-8 and TRBJ2-7, with D possibly TRBD2 on 5 matching bases. CDR3 length: 15 amino acids. V was shortened by 2 bases and J by 0 bases, with 11 bases between the two germline ends. Germline loops: CDR1 SGHVS, CDR2 FQNEAQ. In DNA form, the CDR3 reads TGTGCCAGCAGCTTAAGTATGGGGAGCTCCTACGAGCAGTACTTC. Translation gives CASSLSMGSSYEQYF.

This sequence joins TRBV5-1 and TRBJ1-2; 8 positions agree with TRBD1. Germline V lookup: CDR1 SGHRS, CDR2 YFSETQ. The CDR3 length is 18 residues. The ends lost 0 bases at V and 8 bases at J; junction bases unmatched: 18. As DNA, the CDR3 is TGCGCCAGCAGCTTGGGCCTTTACCCGGGACAGGACCTGAGCGGCTACACCTTC. It encodes CASSLGLYPGQDLSGYTF. Looking up the rest from reference TRBV5-1 and TRBJ1-2 gives the full variable domain: KAGVTQTPRYLIKTRGQQVTLSCSPISGHRSVSWYQQTPGQGLQFLFEYFSETQRNKGNFPGRFSGRQFSNSRSEMNVSTLELGDSALYLCASSLGLYPGQDLSGYTFGSGTRLTVV.

The chain uses TRBV7-9 and TRBJ2-3; TRBD2 aligns across 12 bases. There are 16 residues in the CDR3. The J segment lost 1 base and the V segment lost 4 bases, leaving 3 bases of the junction unmatched. Germline assignment: CDR1 SEHNR and CDR2 FQNEAQ (reference sequence). CDR3 amino acids: CASSSRTSGGTDTQYF. CDR3 nucleotides: TGTGCCAGCAGCTCAAGGACTAGCGGGGGCACAGATACGCAGTATTTT.

The chain couples TRBV5-1 to TRBJ1-2; 8 bases align to TRBD1. CDR1 and CDR2 (germline): SGHRS, YFSETQ. There are 15 residues in the CDR3. J was trimmed by 4 bases and V by 0 bases; bases with no gene match: 5. The CDR3 DNA sequence: TGCGCCAGCAGCTTGGAGGGACAGGCTGTCTATGGCTACACCTTC. Translation: CASSLEGQAVYGYTF.

The V gene is TRBV29-1, the J gene TRBJ2-7; a possible D gene is TRBD2 (6 bases). CDR1 and CDR2 from the germline V gene are SQVTM and ANQGSEA. The CDR3 has 13 residues. Trimming pared 4 bases from V and 2 bases from J, leaving 12 bases between. CDR3 sequence: CSVGDFRTYEQYF. CDR3 nucleotide sequence: TGCAGCGTTGGGGACTTCCGAACCTACGAGCAGTACTTC.